This T cell receptor (beta chain) was found in a study of blood T cell repertoires in COVID-19. About the study: Specimens from acute and convalescent COVID-19 originated in the United States, Italy and Spain. From T cells, B-cell-depleted T cells, or PBMCs came the material, which was cDNA or gDNA.

The ends lost 6 bases at V and 3 bases at J; junction bases unmatched: 5. This CDR3 contains 14 residues. Germline V gene data show CDR1 as MNHEY and CDR2 as SVGEGT. Per the original data handling: Estimation of nucleated cell counts relied on the amplification of reference gene primers. Method: immunoSEQ multiplex PCR; TCRdb's copy keeps in-frame clones and lacks some. The DNA was the basis for D and trimming; V, J and clone size are from that table. Of some 200,000 clones listed, 70% to 90% are singletons. This chain uses TRBV6-2 or TRBV6-3 with TRBJ2-3; 8 bases are a match to TRBD2. The sequencing input was peripheral blood. The receptor's source is a man aged 35 to 55 with active or convalescent COVID-19. The CDR3 coding sequence is TGTGCCAGCAGCTCCGGGGGGGGTACAGATACGCAGTATTTT. Amino acids: CASSSGGGTDTQYF.